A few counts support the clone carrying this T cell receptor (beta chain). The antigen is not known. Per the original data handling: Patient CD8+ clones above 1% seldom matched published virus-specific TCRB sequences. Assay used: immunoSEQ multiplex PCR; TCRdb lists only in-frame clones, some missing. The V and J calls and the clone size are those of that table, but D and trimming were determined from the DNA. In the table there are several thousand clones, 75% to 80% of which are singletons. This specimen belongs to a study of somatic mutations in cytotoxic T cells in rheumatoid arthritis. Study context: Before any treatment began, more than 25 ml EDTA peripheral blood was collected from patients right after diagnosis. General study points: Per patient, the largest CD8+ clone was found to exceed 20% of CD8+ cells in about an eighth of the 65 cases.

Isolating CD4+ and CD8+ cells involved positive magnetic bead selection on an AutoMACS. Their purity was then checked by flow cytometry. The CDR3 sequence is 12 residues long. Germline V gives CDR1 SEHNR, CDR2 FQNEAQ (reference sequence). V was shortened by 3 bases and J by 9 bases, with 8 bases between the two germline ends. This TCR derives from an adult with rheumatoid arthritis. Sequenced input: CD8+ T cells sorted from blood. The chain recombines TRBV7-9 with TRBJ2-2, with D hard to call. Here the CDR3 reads CASSFDTRELFF. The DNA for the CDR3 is TGTGCCAGCAGCTTCGACACGAGGGAGCTGTTTTTT.